Listed below are T cell receptor beta chains from one sample, sequenced in a study of blood T cell repertoires in COVID-19. The repertoire was sequenced with immunoSEQ multiplex PCR; TCRdb's copy has only in-frame clones and lacks some. The table includes 64,000 or so clones, approximately 82% detected once. Sequenced: peripheral blood. The receptors here all came from a man at least 80 years old with acute or convalescent COVID-19. The CDR3 runs from the conserved cysteine through the conserved F or W. D genes are given only for firm matches. Not every row has a clone size; where given, it reads once, few, many or a size class.

j_call: TRBJ1-1; clone_size: NA; v_call: TRBV6-5; d_call: NA; cdr3_aa: CASRKTANTEAFF; cdr3_nt: TGTGCCAGCAGAAAAACAGCAAACACTGAAGCTTTCTTT
j_call: TRBJ1-1; clone_size: NA; v_call: TRBV2; d_call: NA; cdr3_aa: CASSEGISRRTEAFF; cdr3_nt: TGTGCCAGCAGTGAAGGAATAAGTAGGAGGACTGAAGCTTTCTTT
j_call: TRBJ1-1; clone_size: NA; v_call: TRBV2; d_call: TRBD1; cdr3_aa: CASRGQGATEAFF; cdr3_nt: TGTGCCAGCAGGGGTCAGGGGGCCACTGAAGCTTTCTTT
j_call: TRBJ2-6; clone_size: few; v_call: TRBV5-1; d_call: NA; cdr3_aa: CASSSSAGANVLTF; cdr3_nt: TGCGCCAGCAGCTCTAGTGCTGGGGCCAACGTCCTGACTTTC
j_call: TRBJ1-3; clone_size: NA; v_call: TRBV14; d_call: NA; cdr3_aa: CASSLMSGNTIYF; cdr3_nt: TGTGCCAGCAGCCTCATGTCTGGAAACACCATATATTTT
j_call: TRBJ2-5; clone_size: NA; v_call: TRBV29-1; d_call: TRBD1; cdr3_aa: CSVHRGREAQYF; cdr3_nt: TGCAGCGTCCACAGGGGAAGAGAGGCCCAGTACTTC
j_call: TRBJ2-3; clone_size: NA; v_call: TRBV29-1; d_call: NA; cdr3_aa: CSVPLRFGRTDTQYF; cdr3_nt: TGCAGCGTGCCACTCCGGTTTGGGAGAACAGATACGCAGTATTTT
j_call: TRBJ2-2; clone_size: NA; v_call: TRBV9; d_call: TRBD1; cdr3_aa: CASMSGQPNTGELFF; cdr3_nt: TGTGCCAGCATGTCGGGACAGCCAAACACCGGGGAGCTGTTTTTT
j_call: TRBJ1-1; clone_size: NA; v_call: TRBV6-5; d_call: NA; cdr3_aa: CASSYRNTEAFF; cdr3_nt: TGTGCCAGCAGTTACCGGAACACTGAAGCTTTCTTT
j_call: TRBJ2-5; clone_size: NA; v_call: TRBV3-1/TRBV3-2; d_call: NA; cdr3_aa: CASSQPRGFQETQYF; cdr3_nt: TGTGCCAGCAGCCAACCCAGGGGTTTTCAAGAGACCCAGTACTTC
j_call: TRBJ2-7; clone_size: NA; v_call: TRBV7-2; d_call: TRBD2; cdr3_aa: CASSLGLAGDQQYF; cdr3_nt: TGTGCCAGCAGCTTAGGCCTAGCGGGAGATCAGCAGTACTTC
j_call: TRBJ2-5; clone_size: NA; v_call: TRBV7-3; d_call: NA; cdr3_aa: CASSLRPLETQYF; cdr3_nt: TGTGCCAGCAGCTTACGTCCGTTGGAGACCCAGTACTTC
j_call: TRBJ2-3; clone_size: once; v_call: TRBV27; d_call: TRBD1; cdr3_aa: CASSPTGTEPLDTQYF; cdr3_nt: TGTGCCAGCAGCCCCACGGGGACAGAGCCCCTAGATACGCAGTATTTT
j_call: TRBJ1-1; clone_size: NA; v_call: TRBV9; d_call: NA; cdr3_aa: CASAQGLNTEAFF; cdr3_nt: TGTGCCAGCGCACAGGGTCTGAACACTGAAGCTTTCTTT
j_call: TRBJ2-7; clone_size: NA; v_call: TRBV28; d_call: NA; cdr3_aa: CASSPDGSWPSETYEQYF; cdr3_nt: TGTGCCAGCAGTCCCGACGGTTCTTGGCCTAGCGAAACCTACGAGCAGTACTTC
j_call: TRBJ2-2; clone_size: NA; v_call: TRBV19; d_call: TRBD1; cdr3_aa: CASGNRGRTGELFF; cdr3_nt: TGTGCCAGTGGGAACAGGGGGCGCACCGGGGAGCTGTTTTTT